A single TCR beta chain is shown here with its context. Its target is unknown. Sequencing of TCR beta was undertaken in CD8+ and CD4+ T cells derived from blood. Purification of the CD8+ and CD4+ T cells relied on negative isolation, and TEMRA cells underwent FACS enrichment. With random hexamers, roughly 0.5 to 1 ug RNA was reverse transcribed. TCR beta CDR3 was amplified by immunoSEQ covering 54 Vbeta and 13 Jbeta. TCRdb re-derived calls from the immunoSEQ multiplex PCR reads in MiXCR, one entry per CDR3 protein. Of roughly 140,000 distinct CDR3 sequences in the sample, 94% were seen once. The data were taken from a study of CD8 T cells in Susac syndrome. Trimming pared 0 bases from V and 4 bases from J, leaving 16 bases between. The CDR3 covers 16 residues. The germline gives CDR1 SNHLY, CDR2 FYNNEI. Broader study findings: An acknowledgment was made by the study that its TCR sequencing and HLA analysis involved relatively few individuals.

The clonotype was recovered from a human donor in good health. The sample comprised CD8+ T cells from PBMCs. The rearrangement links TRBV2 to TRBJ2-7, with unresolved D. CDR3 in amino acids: CASSEALLDLPYEQYF. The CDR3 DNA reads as TGTGCCAGCAGTGAAGCGCTCTTGGACCTCCCGTACGAGCAGTACTTC.